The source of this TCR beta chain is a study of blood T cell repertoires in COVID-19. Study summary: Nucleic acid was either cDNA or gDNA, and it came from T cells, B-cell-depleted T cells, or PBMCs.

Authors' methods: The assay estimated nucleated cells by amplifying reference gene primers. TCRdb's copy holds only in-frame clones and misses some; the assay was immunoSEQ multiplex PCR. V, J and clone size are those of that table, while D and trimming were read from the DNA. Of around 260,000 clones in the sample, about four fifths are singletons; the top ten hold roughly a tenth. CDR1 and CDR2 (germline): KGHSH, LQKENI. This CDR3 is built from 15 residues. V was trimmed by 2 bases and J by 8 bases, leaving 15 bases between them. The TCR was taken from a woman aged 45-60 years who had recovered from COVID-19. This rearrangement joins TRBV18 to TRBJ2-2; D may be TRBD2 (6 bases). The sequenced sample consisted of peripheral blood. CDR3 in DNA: TGTGCCAGCTCACCAGGAGGGAGGACAACTGGGGAGCTGTTTTTT. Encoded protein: CASSPGGRTTGELFF.